These T cell receptor beta chains were read from a single sample in a study of T cells after yellow fever vaccination. One entry per CDR3 protein results from TCRdb running MiXCR on the 5' RACE reads. The table records 620,000 or so distinct CDR3 sequences, roughly a sixth of them present only once. The specimen comprised PBMCs, sampled more than 4 days after the first yellow fever vaccination. The receptors originated from a man in his late teens or twenties who received the YFV17D yellow fever vaccine. Each CDR3 is given with its conserved first and last residue. D genes are given only for firm matches. Clone sizes are given selectively: once, few, many, or a class where the clone is expanded.

v_gene: TRBV11-2
abundance: -
d_gene: -
j_gene: TRBJ2-1
CDR3aa: CASSPKGGGHPFSYNEQFF
CDR3nt: TGTGCCAGCAGCCCGAAGGGGGGGGGACACCCCTTCTCCTACAATGAGCAGTTCTTC

v_gene: TRBV24-1
abundance: few
d_gene: -
j_gene: TRBJ1-5
CDR3aa: CATSGPGANQPQHF
CDR3nt: TGTGCCACCAGTGGTCCGGGGGCTAATCAGCCCCAGCATTTT

v_gene: TRBV7-2
abundance: -
d_gene: TRBD2
j_gene: TRBJ2-3
CDR3aa: CASSFPGRADTQYF
CDR3nt: TGTGCCAGCAGCTTCCCGGGGAGGGCAGATACGCAGTATTTT

v_gene: TRBV28
abundance: -
d_gene: -
j_gene: TRBJ2-3
CDR3aa: CASYSRGGTDTQYF
CDR3nt: TGTGCCAGCTATTCCCGTGGGGGAACAGATACGCAGTATTTT

v_gene: TRBV27
abundance: -
d_gene: -
j_gene: TRBJ1-1
CDR3aa: CASRIVAGDLQAFF
CDR3nt: TGTGCCAGCAGGATAGTAGCGGGGGACCTGCAAGCTTTCTTT

v_gene: TRBV20-1
abundance: many
d_gene: -
j_gene: TRBJ1-5
CDR3aa: CSARAGANQPQHF
CDR3nt: TGCAGTGCTAGGGCGGGCGCCAATCAGCCCCAGCATTTT

v_gene: TRBV12-3/TRBV12-4
abundance: -
d_gene: -
j_gene: TRBJ1-5
CDR3aa: CASSLRPADSNQPQHF
CDR3nt: TGTGCCAGCAGTTTACGGCCCGCGGATAGCAATCAGCCCCAGCATTTT

v_gene: TRBV4-2
abundance: many
d_gene: -
j_gene: TRBJ2-1
CDR3aa: CASSQDGLLTLEQFF
CDR3nt: TGTGCCAGCAGCCAAGACGGCTTGCTCACCCTTGAGCAGTTCTTC

v_gene: TRBV9
abundance: few
d_gene: TRBD2
j_gene: TRBJ2-7
CDR3aa: CASSVGTSGGYEQYF
CDR3nt: TGTGCCAGCAGCGTAGGAACTAGCGGAGGCTACGAGCAGTACTTC

v_gene: TRBV20-1
abundance: -
d_gene: -
j_gene: TRBJ2-5
CDR3aa: CSASPLGGGVSETQYF
CDR3nt: TGCAGTGCTAGCCCCTTAGGCGGGGGCGTGTCAGAGACCCAGTACTTC

v_gene: TRBV29-1
abundance: -
d_gene: -
j_gene: TRBJ1-1
CDR3aa: CSADWGRSNTEAFF
CDR3nt: TGCAGCGCGGATTGGGGACGGTCGAACACTGAAGCTTTCTTT

v_gene: TRBV20-1
abundance: -
d_gene: -
j_gene: TRBJ2-1
CDR3aa: CSAPPRAGSYNEQFF
CDR3nt: TGCAGTGCCCCCCCCCGGGCCGGCTCCTACAATGAGCAGTTCTTC

v_gene: TRBV6-1
abundance: few
d_gene: TRBD1
j_gene: TRBJ1-5
CDR3aa: CASSDRGASNQPQHF
CDR3nt: TGTGCCAGCAGCGACAGGGGGGCTAGCAATCAGCCCCAGCATTTT

v_gene: TRBV5-5
abundance: few
d_gene: TRBD1
j_gene: TRBJ2-6
CDR3aa: CASSFSQGASSGANVLTF
CDR3nt: TGTGCCAGCAGCTTTTCCCAGGGGGCCAGCTCTGGGGCCAACGTCCTGACTTTC

v_gene: TRBV12-3/TRBV12-4
abundance: -
d_gene: TRBD1
j_gene: TRBJ1-5
CDR3aa: CASSADRGSNQPQHF
CDR3nt: TGTGCCAGCAGTGCCGACAGGGGTAGCAATCAGCCCCAGCATTTT

v_gene: TRBV19
abundance: few
d_gene: -
j_gene: TRBJ2-1
CDR3aa: CAAGWNEQFF
CDR3nt: TGTGCAGCAGGGTGGAATGAGCAGTTCTTC

v_gene: TRBV29-1
abundance: many
d_gene: -
j_gene: TRBJ2-3
CDR3aa: CSVVRGSGTDTQYF
CDR3nt: TGCAGCGTTGTGAGGGGTTCAGGAACAGATACGCAGTATTTT

v_gene: TRBV20-1
abundance: few
d_gene: TRBD1
j_gene: TRBJ1-1
CDR3aa: CSAGQGASNTEAFF
CDR3nt: TGCAGTGCTGGCCAGGGGGCCTCGAACACTGAAGCTTTCTTT

v_gene: TRBV28
abundance: -
d_gene: TRBD1
j_gene: TRBJ2-1
CDR3aa: CASTYRGLYEQFF
CDR3nt: TGTGCCAGCACCTACAGGGGTTTGTATGAGCAGTTCTTC

v_gene: TRBV29-1
abundance: -
d_gene: -
j_gene: TRBJ2-1
CDR3aa: CSVEFRLNEQFF
CDR3nt: TGCAGCGTTGAATTCCGACTTAATGAGCAGTTCTTC

v_gene: TRBV5-4
abundance: -
d_gene: -
j_gene: TRBJ2-3
CDR3aa: CASSFRLETSTDTQYF
CDR3nt: TGTGCCAGCAGCTTTCGACTAGAAACTAGCACAGATACGCAGTATTTT

v_gene: TRBV24-1
abundance: -
d_gene: TRBD2
j_gene: TRBJ2-1
CDR3aa: CATSDSGLAGGSNNEQFF
CDR3nt: TGTGCCACCAGTGACTCGGGACTAGCGGGGGGGTCTAACAATGAGCAGTTCTTC

v_gene: TRBV24-1
abundance: -
d_gene: -
j_gene: TRBJ1-2
CDR3aa: CATSDSRGVVGYTF
CDR3nt: TGTGCCACCAGTGATTCCAGGGGCGTAGTCGGCTACACCTTC

v_gene: TRBV5-1
abundance: few
d_gene: -
j_gene: TRBJ2-3
CDR3aa: CASSLAMSTDTQYF
CDR3nt: TGCGCCAGCAGCTTGGCCATGAGCACAGATACGCAGTATTTT

v_gene: TRBV12-3/TRBV12-4
abundance: many
d_gene: -
j_gene: TRBJ2-6
CDR3aa: CASSETPGANVLTF
CDR3nt: TGTGCCAGCAGTGAGACACCTGGGGCCAACGTCCTGACTTTC

v_gene: TRBV10-3
abundance: -
d_gene: -
j_gene: TRBJ2-2
CDR3aa: CAISEKRTAGELFF
CDR3nt: TGTGCCATCAGTGAGAAGCGAACGGCCGGGGAGCTGTTTTTT

v_gene: TRBV5-1
abundance: few
d_gene: -
j_gene: TRBJ2-1
CDR3aa: CASSFRGEGNEQFF
CDR3nt: TGCGCCAGCAGCTTCCGAGGGGAAGGCAATGAGCAGTTCTTC

v_gene: TRBV20-1
abundance: -
d_gene: TRBD2
j_gene: TRBJ2-1
CDR3aa: CSATSGGAYNEQFF
CDR3nt: TGCAGTGCTACTTCCGGGGGGGCCTACAATGAGCAGTTCTTC

v_gene: TRBV7-3
abundance: -
d_gene: -
j_gene: TRBJ2-2
CDR3aa: CASSSSHTGELFF
CDR3nt: TGTGCCAGCAGCTCCAGCCACACCGGGGAGCTGTTTTTT

v_gene: TRBV5-1
abundance: -
d_gene: -
j_gene: TRBJ2-1
CDR3aa: CASSLETDVNEQFF
CDR3nt: TGCGCCAGCAGCTTGGAGACAGACGTTAATGAGCAGTTCTTC

v_gene: TRBV11-2
abundance: few
d_gene: -
j_gene: TRBJ2-1
CDR3aa: CASSKRLDDEQFF
CDR3nt: TGTGCCAGCAGCAAACGACTAGATGATGAGCAGTTCTTC

v_gene: TRBV4-1
abundance: -
d_gene: -
j_gene: TRBJ2-7
CDR3aa: CASSQESGRGAYEQYF
CDR3nt: TGCGCCAGCAGCCAAGAGTCCGGGCGAGGGGCCTACGAGCAGTACTTC

v_gene: TRBV5-1
abundance: -
d_gene: TRBD1
j_gene: TRBJ2-2
CDR3aa: CASRGQGVDGELFF
CDR3nt: TGCGCCAGCAGAGGACAGGGGGTTGACGGGGAGCTGTTTTTT

v_gene: TRBV20-1
abundance: many
d_gene: TRBD2
j_gene: TRBJ2-5
CDR3aa: CSARTSGETQYF
CDR3nt: TGCAGTGCTAGGACTAGCGGAGAGACCCAGTACTTC

v_gene: TRBV5-1
abundance: many
d_gene: TRBD1
j_gene: TRBJ1-6
CDR3aa: CAFRTGETGSYNSPLHF
CDR3nt: TGCGCCTTCAGGACAGGAGAAACGGGTTCCTATAATTCACCCCTCCACTTT

v_gene: TRBV3-1
abundance: few
d_gene: -
j_gene: TRBJ1-1
CDR3aa: CASSQDSVSRAFF
CDR3nt: TGTGCCAGCAGCCAAGATTCCGTGTCTAGAGCTTTCTTT

v_gene: TRBV10-3
abundance: few
d_gene: -
j_gene: TRBJ1-3
CDR3aa: CAIPWEAGNTIYF
CDR3nt: TGTGCCATCCCTTGGGAGGCGGGAAACACCATATATTTT

v_gene: TRBV4-3
abundance: -
d_gene: TRBD2
j_gene: TRBJ2-1
CDR3aa: CASSQALRRGGRGNEQFF
CDR3nt: TGCGCCAGCAGCCAAGCCCTTCGGCGGGGGGGCCGAGGAAATGAGCAGTTCTTC

v_gene: TRBV12-3/TRBV12-4
abundance: -
d_gene: TRBD1
j_gene: TRBJ2-3
CDR3aa: CASSLMGQATDTQYF
CDR3nt: TGTGCCAGCAGTTTAATGGGACAGGCCACAGATACGCAGTATTTT

v_gene: TRBV19
abundance: few
d_gene: -
j_gene: TRBJ1-2
CDR3aa: CASRKGDGTYGYTF
CDR3nt: TGTGCCAGCCGGAAGGGGGACGGAACCTATGGCTACACCTTC

v_gene: TRBV12-3/TRBV12-4
abundance: -
d_gene: -
j_gene: TRBJ2-1
CDR3aa: CASSFFFGSPKDEQFF
CDR3nt: TGTGCCAGCAGTTTTTTTTTTGGATCGCCCAAAGATGAGCAGTTCTTC

v_gene: TRBV2
abundance: -
d_gene: TRBD1
j_gene: TRBJ2-5
CDR3aa: CASGLQGFETQYF
CDR3nt: TGTGCCAGCGGCTTACAGGGGTTCGAGACCCAGTACTTC

v_gene: TRBV27
abundance: few
d_gene: -
j_gene: TRBJ1-2
CDR3aa: CASSSWGYGYTF
CDR3nt: TGTGCCAGCAGTTCCTGGGGCTATGGCTACACCTTC

v_gene: TRBV5-1
abundance: few
d_gene: -
j_gene: TRBJ2-5
CDR3aa: CASSREGRSQETQYF
CDR3nt: TGCGCCAGCAGCCGAGAGGGACGGTCCCAAGAGACCCAGTACTTC

v_gene: TRBV5-1
abundance: few
d_gene: TRBD2
j_gene: TRBJ2-5
CDR3aa: CASTPGLAGGHLRETQYF
CDR3nt: TGCGCCAGCACCCCAGGACTAGCGGGGGGACATCTCCGAGAGACCCAGTACTTC

v_gene: TRBV18
abundance: few
d_gene: -
j_gene: TRBJ2-5
CDR3aa: CASSPQGYAETQYF
CDR3nt: TGTGCCAGCTCTCCCCAGGGTTACGCGGAGACCCAGTACTTC

v_gene: TRBV15
abundance: few
d_gene: -
j_gene: TRBJ2-2
CDR3aa: CATSRDRLASRELFF
CDR3nt: TGTGCCACCAGCAGAGATAGGCTAGCTTCGAGGGAGCTGTTTTTT

v_gene: TRBV30
abundance: few
d_gene: -
j_gene: TRBJ2-1
CDR3aa: CAWSVGFGVNEQFF
CDR3nt: TGTGCCTGGAGTGTAGGGTTCGGGGTTAATGAGCAGTTCTTC

v_gene: TRBV13
abundance: -
d_gene: TRBD2
j_gene: TRBJ2-1
CDR3aa: CASSLSGLAGGRYNEQFF
CDR3nt: TGTGCCAGCAGCCTTTCGGGACTAGCGGGGGGGCGCTACAATGAGCAGTTCTTC

v_gene: TRBV15
abundance: -
d_gene: -
j_gene: TRBJ2-3
CDR3aa: CATSRDRGYSVDTQYF
CDR3nt: TGTGCCACCAGCAGAGATCGAGGTTATAGTGTGGATACGCAGTATTTT

v_gene: TRBV20-1
abundance: -
d_gene: -
j_gene: TRBJ2-4
CDR3aa: CSAYDRIAKNIQYF
CDR3nt: TGCAGTGCTTACGACAGAATAGCCAAAAACATTCAGTACTTC

v_gene: TRBV6-2/TRBV6-3
abundance: many
d_gene: TRBD2
j_gene: TRBJ2-5
CDR3aa: CASSYRPWTSLGETQYF
CDR3nt: TGTGCCAGCAGTTACCGACCTTGGACTAGCCTCGGGGAGACCCAGTACTTC

v_gene: TRBV11-1
abundance: few
d_gene: -
j_gene: TRBJ2-6
CDR3aa: CASSRPSAANVLTF
CDR3nt: TGTGCCAGCAGCCGTCCGTCTGCGGCCAACGTCCTGACTTTC

v_gene: TRBV14
abundance: -
d_gene: -
j_gene: TRBJ2-2
CDR3aa: CASSQARAGELFF
CDR3nt: TGTGCCAGCAGCCAAGCCCGGGCCGGGGAGCTGTTTTTT

v_gene: TRBV24-1
abundance: -
d_gene: TRBD1
j_gene: TRBJ2-3
CDR3aa: CATSDSTGQGTDTQYF
CDR3nt: TGTGCCACCAGTGATTCTACGGGACAGGGTACAGATACGCAGTATTTT

v_gene: TRBV20-1
abundance: -
d_gene: TRBD2
j_gene: TRBJ2-5
CDR3aa: CSARGRGGRETQYF
CDR3nt: TGCAGTGCTAGGGGGCGGGGGGGCCGAGAGACCCAGTACTTC

v_gene: TRBV4-3
abundance: many
d_gene: TRBD1
j_gene: TRBJ1-4
CDR3aa: CASSQGGTGLGNEKLFF
CDR3nt: TGCGCCAGCAGCCAAGGGGGGACAGGTTTAGGGAATGAAAAACTGTTTTTT

v_gene: TRBV28
abundance: -
d_gene: -
j_gene: TRBJ2-5
CDR3aa: CASSVPRETIETQYF
CDR3nt: TGTGCCAGCAGTGTGCCCCGAGAGACGATAGAGACCCAGTACTTC